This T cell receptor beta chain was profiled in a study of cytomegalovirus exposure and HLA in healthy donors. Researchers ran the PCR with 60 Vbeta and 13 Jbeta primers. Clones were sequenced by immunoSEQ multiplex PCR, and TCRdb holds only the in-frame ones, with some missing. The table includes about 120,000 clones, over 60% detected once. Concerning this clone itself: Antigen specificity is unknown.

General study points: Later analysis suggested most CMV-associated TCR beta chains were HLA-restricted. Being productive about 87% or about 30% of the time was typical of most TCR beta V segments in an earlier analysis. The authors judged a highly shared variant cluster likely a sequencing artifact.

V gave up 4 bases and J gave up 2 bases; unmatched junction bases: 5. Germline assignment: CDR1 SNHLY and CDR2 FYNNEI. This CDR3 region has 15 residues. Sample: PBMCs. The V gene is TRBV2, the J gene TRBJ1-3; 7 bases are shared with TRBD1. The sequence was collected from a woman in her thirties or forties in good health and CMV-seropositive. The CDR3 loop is CASSASQGAGNTIYF. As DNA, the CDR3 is TGTGCCAGCAGTGCGTCTCAGGGGGCTGGAAACACCATATATTTT.